The 17 T cell receptor beta chains presented below share a single source sample, sequenced in a study of blood T cells in healthy people across ages. With a J-beta primer mix and a sample-barcoded 5' primer, a second PCR ran roughly 7 to 11 cycles. A single record per CDR3 protein comes from TCRdb applying MiXCR to the 5' RACE reads. The table lists around 1.7 million distinct CDR3 sequences, approximately 30% of them singletons. Sequenced input: blood. All receptors come from a woman under 40 in good health.

This clonotype was seen repeatedly, ten times or more. This chain joins TRBV27 and TRBJ2-5, with TRBD1 matching over 9 bases. The CDR3 spans 17 residues. Germline values: CDR1 MNHEY, CDR2 SMNVEV (reference sequence). V lost 5 bases to trimming and J lost 0 bases; unmatched junction nucleotides: 10. CDR3 amino acids: CASSPYVTGGYQETQYF. The CDR3 nucleotides are TGTGCCAGCAGTCCCTACGTGACAGGGGGGTACCAAGAGACCCAGTACTTC.

This clonotype has only a few counts. CDR3 bases: TGTGCCACCAGCAGTAGCGGGAACAATCAGCCCCAGCATTTT. This codes for CATSSSGNNQPQHF. The chain carries TRBV15 and TRBJ1-5; D unresolved. The CDR3 contains 14 residues. The germline V gene encodes CDR1 LNHNV and CDR2 YYDKDF (reference sequence). Deletions cut 3 bases from V and 3 bases from J, with 9 bases between.

The rearrangement links TRBV5-1 to TRBJ1-2, with D unclear. V shed 0 bases and J shed 0 bases, with 6 bases lying between them. This CDR3 is built from 14 residues. The V gene's germline CDR1 is SGHRS and CDR2 YFSETQ. Written as DNA, the CDR3 is TGCGCCAGCAGCTTGGAGGATCCTAACTATGGCTACACCTTC. Translated: CASSLEDPNYGYTF.

This clonotype has only a few counts. The gene calls are TRBV5-1 and TRBJ2-3; 10 bases fit TRBD2. The CDR3 length is 17 residues. CDR1 SGHRS and CDR2 YFSETQ come from the germline V gene. The V and J ends lost 0 bases and 5 bases, in that order; junction bases with no gene match: 9. The CDR3 DNA reads as TGCGCCAGCAGCTTGGGACCTCTAGCGGGGGAGGGAGATACGCAGTATTTT. Residues: CASSLGPLAGEGDTQYF.

The chain links TRBV5-1 to TRBJ2-1; TRBD2 matches 7 bases. This CDR3 region has 16 residues. The V and J ends lost 0 bases and 1 base, in that order; junction bases with no gene match: 4. Germline loops: CDR1 SGHRS, CDR2 YFSETQ. CDR3 in DNA: TGCGCCAGCAGCTTGGGGGACTACCAATCCTACAATGAGCAGTTCTTC. This codes for CASSLGDYQSYNEQFF.

This clonotype was detected many times. This chain links TRBV4-3 with TRBJ2-1; unclear D gene. Trimming left V 0 bases short and J 0 bases short, with 6 bases between. The CDR3 covers 15 residues. Germline V CDR1 and CDR2: LGHNA, YSLEER. CDR3 amino acids: CASSQDFSSYNEQFF. The CDR3, as DNA: TGCGCCAGCAGCCAAGATTTTAGCTCCTACAATGAGCAGTTCTTC.

This clonotype has a handful of counts. The chain is built from TRBV15 and TRBJ2-1; tentatively, D is TRBD1 (6 bases). V lost 0 bases, J lost 7 bases, and 16 bases lay in between. CDR1 LNHNV and CDR2 YYDKDF come from the germline V gene (reference sequence). The CDR3 covers 16 residues. The CDR3 nucleotides are TGTGCCACCAGCAGAGATTCTGGGACAAGTCAGAATGAGCAGTTCTTC. This codes for CATSRDSGTSQNEQFF.

This clonotype was seen just once. The chain is built from TRBV29-1 and TRBJ2-3, with TRBD2 as a possible D gene (5 bases). This CDR3 comprises 14 residues. V shed 5 bases and J shed 0 bases, with 12 bases lying between them. CDR1 SQVTM and CDR2 ANQGSEA come from the germline V gene. The CDR3 nucleotides read TGCAGCGTTTCGGGGTATCGGAGCACAGATACGCAGTATTTT. Protein product: CSVSGYRSTDTQYF.

V gene TRBV7-7 combines with J gene TRBJ2-1; tentative D call: TRBD1 (5 bases). Trimming pared 5 bases from V and 9 bases from J, leaving 14 bases between. CDR3 length: 13 residues. CDR1 is SSHAT, CDR2 FNYEAQ, per germline (reference sequence). The CDR3 coding sequence is TGTGCCAGCAGCCCCAAGGGTAGGGGTGAGCAGTTCTTC. Translating gives CASSPKGRGEQFF.

This clonotype was detected only a few times. This chain links TRBV7-9 with TRBJ2-3; D is unclear. The germline V gene encodes CDR1 SEHNR and CDR2 FQNEAQ (reference sequence). This CDR3 spans 12 amino acids. Between the trimmed V and J ends, which lost 1 base and 7 bases, there was a span of 6 bases. The CDR3 sequence: CASSLDRHTQYF. CDR3 nucleotides: TGTGCCAGCAGCTTAGATCGTCATACGCAGTATTTT.

The chain combines TRBV5-6 with TRBJ2-7; D remains ambiguous. CDR3 length equals 12 residues. Germline CDR1 reads SGHDT; CDR2 reads YYEEEE. V lost 3 bases to trimming and J lost 7 bases, with 11 bases between them. The CDR3 reads CASSYPAREQYF. The CDR3 coding sequence is TGTGCCAGCAGCTACCCGGCGCGGGAGCAGTACTTC.

This clonotype was recorded a few times. The chain recombines TRBV29-1 with TRBJ1-1; 7 positions agree with TRBD1. The CDR3 is made up of 12 amino acids. CDR1 SQVTM and CDR2 ANQGSEA come from the germline V gene. With V trimmed by 2 bases and J by 4 bases, 1 base remained unmatched. The CDR3 DNA sequence: TGCAGCGTTGAAAACAGGGGCACTGAAGCTTTCTTT. This encodes CSVENRGTEAFF.

This clonotype was detected a few times. This chain joins TRBV9 and TRBJ1-1; D perhaps matches TRBD1 (5 bases). This CDR3 comprises 15 residues. V lost 2 bases to trimming and J lost 4 bases, with 15 bases between them. The V gene's germline CDR1 is SGDLS and CDR2 YYNGEE. Here the CDR3 DNA reads TGTGCCAGCAGCGTCTCCGGGACGGGGGGCACTGAAGCTTTCTTT. Translating gives CASSVSGTGGTEAFF. The complete variable domain, with remaining parts taken from reference TRBV9 and TRBJ1-1, reads DSGVTQTPKHLITATGQRVTLRCSPRSGDLSVYWYQQSLDQGLQFLIQYYNGEERAKGNILERFSAQQFPDLHSELNLSSLELGDSALYFCASSVSGTGGTEAFFGQGTRLTVV.

Only a few counts were recorded for this clonotype. The chain joins TRBV6-2 or TRBV6-3 to TRBJ2-6; 8 bases are a match to TRBD1. CDR1 and CDR2 (germline): MNHEY, SVGEGT. The CDR3 consists of 15 residues. With 8 bases clipped from V and 0 bases from J, the junction kept 3 bases outside the gene matches. CDR3 protein: CASGQGGSGANVLTF. For the CDR3, the DNA is TGTGCCAGCGGACAGGGCGGCTCTGGGGCCAACGTCCTGACTTTC.

This clonotype appeared a few times. The V and J genes are TRBV5-1 and TRBJ2-7, with D possibly called TRBD1 or TRBD2 (5 bases each). CDR3 length: 12 amino acids. V dropped 4 bases and J dropped 6 bases, with 11 bases sitting between them. Germline CDR1 reads SGHRS; CDR2 reads YFSETQ. CDR3 protein: CASSPGPLEQYF. Here the CDR3 DNA reads TGCGCCAGCAGCCCGGGACCCCTCGAGCAGTACTTC.

This clonotype has at least ten counts. The V gene is TRBV20-1, the J gene TRBJ1-1; no definite D call. CDR3 length: 14 residues. V was shortened by 2 bases and J by 3 bases, with 13 bases between the two germline ends. Per the germline V gene, CDR1 is DFQATT and CDR2 is SNEGSKA (reference sequence). The CDR3 DNA is TGCAGTGCTAGAAATCGGGCAGCCCACACTGAAGCTTTCTTT. As protein: CSARNRAAHTEAFF.

At least ten counts were recorded for this clonotype. The chain couples TRBV2 to TRBJ1-4; D gene uncertain. Germline V gene lookup returns CDR1 SNHLY and CDR2 FYNNEI. V was trimmed by 8 bases and J by 8 bases, leaving 12 bases between them. CDR3 length: 12 residues. The CDR3 DNA reads as TGTGCCAGCGGGTGGCAGTCCGAAAAACTGTTTTTT. The encoded protein is CASGWQSEKLFF.